Detailed here is one T cell receptor (beta chain). The data originate from a study of control samples from healthy donors and cancer patients. Sequenced by immunoSEQ multiplex PCR; TCRdb stores in-frame clones only, minus some. The table has about 69,000 clones, approximately 90% seen once. In germline, CDR1 is SGHDT, CDR2 YYEEEE. With 0 bases clipped from V and 0 bases from J, the junction kept 8 bases outside the gene matches. This CDR3 comprises 18 residues. The sequence was collected from a man in his sixties with colorectal cancer. The sequencing input was PBMCs. The gene calls are TRBV5-6 and TRBJ2-3, with 9 nucleotides matching TRBD2. In DNA, the CDR3 is TGTGCCAGCAGCTTGGCCGTGGTAGCGGGGGCGAGCACAGATACGCAGTATTTT. Residues: CASSLAVVAGASTDTQYF.